This TCR beta chain was obtained from a study of T cells in Graves' hyperthyroidism and ophthalmopathy. In the study overall: Peripheral blood was acquired at first diagnosis, ahead of any therapy whatsoever. Study-wide results and caveats: Clonotypes that were expanded in thyroid above 0.001 mostly appeared in blood too.

Amplification targeted TCR beta CDR3 regions from RNA transcripts. In the first-round RT-PCR of the TCR CDR3, the HTBI primer set was used. One entry per CDR3 protein results from TCRdb running MiXCR on the multiplex PCR reads. The table has a few hundred thousand distinct CDR3 sequences, roughly an eighth seen once; the top ten hold 34%. This clonotype was seen at least ten times. Its antigen is unidentified. V gave up 7 bases and J gave up 3 bases; unmatched junction bases: 8. The CDR3 is made up of 14 amino acids. CDR1 and CDR2 (germline): DFQATT, SNEGSKA (reference sequence). The origin of this receptor is a middle-aged woman with Graves' ophthalmopathy. This chain joins TRBV20-1 and TRBJ2-5, with 10 bases matching TRBD1. Material for sequencing was blood. The DNA for the CDR3 is TGCAGTGTCCAGATTGGGACAGGGGAAGAGACCCAGTACTTC. Amino acids: CSVQIGTGEETQYF.